This T cell receptor beta chain emerged from a study of blood T cell repertoires in COVID-19. As for the study in general: T cells, B-cell-depleted T cells, or PBMCs provided the cDNA or gDNA that served as material.

TCRdb's copy holds only in-frame clones and misses some; the assay was immunoSEQ multiplex PCR. The sample lists about 210,000 clones; about 84% were seen once. Germline CDR1 KGHSH, CDR2 LQKENI. V lost 5 bases, J lost 2 bases, and 10 bases lay in between. CDR3 size: 14 residues. This TCR came from a human donor in a cohort sampled during active COVID-19. The sequenced material came from peripheral blood. The chain is built from TRBV18 and TRBJ1-5, with TRBD1 as a possible D gene (6 bases). Written as DNA, the CDR3 is TGTGCCAGCTCAAGCAGGGGAGGCAATCAGCCCCAGCATTTT. Its translation is CASSSRGGNQPQHF.